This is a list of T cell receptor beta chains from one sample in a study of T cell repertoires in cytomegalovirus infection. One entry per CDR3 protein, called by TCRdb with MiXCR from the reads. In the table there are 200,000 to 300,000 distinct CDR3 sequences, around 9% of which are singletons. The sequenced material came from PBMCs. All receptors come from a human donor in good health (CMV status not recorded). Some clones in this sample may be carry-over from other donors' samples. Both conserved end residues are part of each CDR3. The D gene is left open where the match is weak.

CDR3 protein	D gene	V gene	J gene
CASSLGGAANKNEQFF	-	TRBV7-2	TRBJ2-1
CASSDLSDSPLHF	-	TRBV25-1	TRBJ1-6
CASSVKLASSTDTQYF	TRBD2	TRBV5-6	TRBJ2-3
CASSQDGTGGKPQHF	TRBD1	TRBV4-3	TRBJ1-5
CASSLQGANTDTQYF	-	TRBV5-1	TRBJ2-3
CASSLEVGEQYF	-	TRBV7-2	TRBJ2-7
CASSRGAAQIHTQYF	-	TRBV28	TRBJ2-3
CASSLRAGPGEQYF	-	TRBV12-3/TRBV12-4	TRBJ2-7
CASSSPTSGGLLRSYNEQFF	TRBD2	TRBV12-3/TRBV12-4	TRBJ2-1
CASSLSVGPGNQPQHF	-	TRBV28	TRBJ1-5
CASSSSLTGYTF	-	TRBV7-1	TRBJ1-2
CASSQISEKLFF	-	TRBV3-1	TRBJ1-4
CASSPSLGGANVLTF	-	TRBV6-2/TRBV6-3	TRBJ2-6
CTPVGTAQNTEAFF	TRBD1	TRBV20-1	TRBJ1-1
CASSQDAPGPGNEQFF	-	TRBV4-3	TRBJ2-1
CASSRTGGASTEQYF	TRBD1	TRBV23-1	TRBJ2-7
CASSRESSYNSPLHF	-	TRBV7-2	TRBJ1-6
CASSDPRAGNTIYF	-	TRBV25-1	TRBJ1-3
CASSFLGATYEQYF	-	TRBV28	TRBJ2-7
CSARQRDWKDTQYF	TRBD2	TRBV20-1	TRBJ2-3
CASSPTRTSGRGIGEQFF	TRBD2	TRBV5-4	TRBJ2-1
CASSSGDSGANVLTF	-	TRBV6-2/TRBV6-3	TRBJ2-6
CASSRNRNSYEQYF	-	TRBV14	TRBJ2-7
CASSPSDIGNTEAFF	-	TRBV7-2	TRBJ1-1
CASSLEAGTSGRGRTDTQYF	TRBD2	TRBV7-2	TRBJ2-3
CASRAPGEFTNEQFF	-	TRBV6-2/TRBV6-3	TRBJ2-1
CASSSGQGYEKLFF	TRBD1	TRBV7-8	TRBJ1-4